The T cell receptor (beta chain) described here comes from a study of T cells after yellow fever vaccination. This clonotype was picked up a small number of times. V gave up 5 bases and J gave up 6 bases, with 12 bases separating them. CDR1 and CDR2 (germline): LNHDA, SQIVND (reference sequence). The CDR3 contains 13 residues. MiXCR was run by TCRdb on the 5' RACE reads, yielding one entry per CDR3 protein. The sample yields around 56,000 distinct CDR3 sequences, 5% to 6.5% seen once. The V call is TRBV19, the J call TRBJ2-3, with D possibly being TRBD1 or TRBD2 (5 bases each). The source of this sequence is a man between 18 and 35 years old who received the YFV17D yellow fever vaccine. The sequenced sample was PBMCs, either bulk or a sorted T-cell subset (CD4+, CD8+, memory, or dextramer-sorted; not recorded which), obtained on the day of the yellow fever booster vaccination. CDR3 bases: TGTGCCAGTAGTTCCGGGGCCAGGGATACGCAGTATTTT. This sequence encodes CASSSGARDTQYF. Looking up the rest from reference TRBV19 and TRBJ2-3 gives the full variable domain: DGGITQSPKYLFRKEGQNVTLSCEQNLNHDAMYWYRQDPGQGLRLIYYSQIVNDFQKGDIAEGYSVSREKKESFPLTVTSAQKNPTAFYLCASSSGARDTQYFGPGTRLTVL.